The 30 T cell receptor beta chains below were found in one sample sequenced in a study of blood T cell repertoires in COVID-19. Repertoires were generated with immunoSEQ multiplex PCR, while TCRdb's copy carries only in-frame clones and drops some. Of about 100,000 clones listed, 90% to 95% are singletons. The source material was peripheral blood. The receptors here all came from a man aged 50-60 years with active COVID-19.

The sample holds a few counts of this clone. The gene calls are TRBV12-3 or TRBV12-4 and TRBJ1-3; D is ambiguous. Trimming shortened V by 9 bases and J by 0 bases, and 9 bases separated the two germline ends. The CDR3 sequence is 13 residues long. CDR3 residues: CASRRSSGNTIYF. The CDR3 coding sequence is TGTGCCAGTCGGCGGAGCTCTGGAAACACCATATATTTT.

This clone was found once. The V gene is TRBV6-5, the J gene TRBJ1-2, with a weak D call TRBD1 (5 bases). Per germline, CDR1 MNHEY and CDR2 SVGAGI. This CDR3 is 14 amino acids long. V was trimmed by 5 bases and J by 5 bases, leaving 15 bases between them. The chain's CDR3 is CASSRAVQGYGYTF. In nucleotides, the CDR3 is TGTGCCAGCAGTCGGGCGGTTCAGGGTTATGGCTACACCTTC.

V usage is TRBV2 and J usage is TRBJ2-7; D unclear. Germline V CDR1 and CDR2: SNHLY, FYNNEI. V lost 7 bases and J 4 bases, leaving 8 bases between the germline ends. The CDR3 totals 11 residues. The CDR3 nucleotides read TGTGCCAGCAATAGAAGATACGAGCAGTACTTC. It translates to CASNRRYEQYF.

This chain connects TRBV19 to TRBJ1-3, with 9 nucleotides matching TRBD1. J gave up 1 base and V 3 bases, and 10 bases lay outside the gene matches. CDR1 is LNHDA and CDR2 is SQIVND in the germline V gene (reference sequence). The CDR3 extends over 18 amino acids. CDR3 DNA: TGTGCCAGTAGTATTTACTCCGGACAGGGGATTTCTGGAAACACCATATATTTT. Protein sequence: CASSIYSGQGISGNTIYF.

The chain has TRBV9 and TRBJ2-3, with 9 bases fitting TRBD2. V was pared by 4 bases and J by 9 bases, with 9 bases of the junction left unmatched. Per germline, CDR1 SGDLS and CDR2 YYNGEE. The CDR3 consists of 14 residues. The CDR3 sequence: CASSPRTSVPTQYF. The CDR3 region has the DNA TGTGCCAGCAGCCCCAGGACTAGCGTTCCAACGCAGTATTTT.

The gene calls are TRBV5-1 and TRBJ2-1; the D gene is possibly TRBD1 (6 bases). Trimming left V 4 bases short and J 9 bases short, with 23 bases between. Germline V lookup: CDR1 SGHRS, CDR2 YFSETQ. There are 16 residues in the CDR3. CDR3 residues: CASSPGQAQEILEQFF. CDR3 in DNA: TGCGCCAGCAGCCCGGGACAAGCACAAGAAATTCTTGAGCAGTTCTTC.

The CDR3 sequence is CASSQDPQGANSPLHF. The DNA for the CDR3 is TGCGCCAGCAGCCAAGATCCCCAGGGGGCAAATTCACCCCTCCACTTT. The rearrangement uses TRBV4-1 and TRBJ1-6; 8 bases agree with TRBD1. CDR1 is MGHRA and CDR2 is YSYEKL in the germline V gene. Trimming took 0 bases from V and 7 from J; bases not matched to a gene: 5. The CDR3 is 16 amino acids.

This clone showed up just once. The chain recombines TRBV19 with TRBJ1-5; TRBD1 agrees at 12 bases. V trimming: 4 bases; J trimming: 3 bases; junction bases outside the gene matches: 4. Per germline, CDR1 LNHDA and CDR2 SQIVND (reference sequence). There are 16 residues in the CDR3. Here the CDR3 reads CASSTGTGGFNQPQHF. The CDR3 bases are TGTGCCAGTAGTACCGGGACAGGGGGCTTCAATCAGCCCCAGCATTTT. Drawing the rest from reference TRBV19 and TRBJ1-5, the complete variable domain is DGGITQSPKYLFRKEGQNVTLSCEQNLNHDAMYWYRQDPGQGLRLIYYSQIVNDFQKGDIAEGYSVSREKKESFPLTVTSAQKNPTAFYLCASSTGTGGFNQPQHFGDGTRLSIL.

The DNA for the CDR3 is TGCGCCAGCAGCTTGGTGTACACTGGGGCCAACGTCCTGACTTTC. Its protein product is CASSLVYTGANVLTF. The chain has TRBV5-1 and TRBJ2-6; D unresolved. Germline V gene lookup returns CDR1 SGHRS and CDR2 YFSETQ. This CDR3 region has 15 residues. V was shortened by 0 bases and J by 2 bases, with 6 bases between the two germline ends.

This rearrangement joins TRBV23-1 to TRBJ2-1; possible D gene TRBD2, 6 bases. TRBV23-1 carries the ORF label, with uncertain function. CDR3 length: 18 amino acids. The V end was cut by 1 base, the J end by 0 bases, with 16 bases between. The CDR3 nucleotides read TGCGCCAGCAGTCAATTGGTGACGGGAGTCGCCTCCTACAATGAGCAGTTCTTC. Its translation: CASSQLVTGVASYNEQFF.

V is TRBV5-1 and J is TRBJ2-1, with 8 positions matching TRBD2. With 2 bases clipped from V and 5 bases from J, the junction kept 9 bases outside the gene matches. Germline CDR1 and CDR2: SGHRS and YFSETQ. The CDR3 consists of 16 residues. CDR3 nucleotide sequence: TGCGCCAGCAGCTTTGCGGGGGGCCTCCGCCACAATGAGCAGTTCTTC. Protein product: CASSFAGGLRHNEQFF. The variable domain in full, completed from reference TRBV5-1 and TRBJ2-1, reads KAGVTQTPRYLIKTRGQQVTLSCSPISGHRSVSWYQQTPGQGLQFLFEYFSETQRNKGNFPGRFSGRQFSNSRSEMNVSTLELGDSALYLCASSFAGGLRHNEQFFGPGTRLTVL.

The rearrangement links TRBV3-1 (or the pseudogene TRBV3-2) to TRBJ1-1; 9 positions agree with TRBD1. The CDR3 covers 14 residues. The germline V gene has CDR1 LGHDT and CDR2 YNNKEL (reference sequence). J gave up 6 bases and V 4 bases, and 6 bases lay outside the gene matches. The CDR3 DNA sequence: TGTGCCAGCAGCCCCCGGGACAGGGCCGCTGAAGCTTTCTTT. It translates to CASSPRDRAAEAFF.

This chain links TRBV5-1 with TRBJ2-4, with D perhaps matching TRBD2 (6 bases). Germline V gives CDR1 SGHRS, CDR2 YFSETQ. The CDR3 sequence is 13 residues long. Between the trimmed V and J ends, which lost 5 bases and 8 bases, there was a span of 14 bases. The CDR3 DNA reads as TGCGCCAGCAGACATGCTGCGGGGCACATTCAGTACTTC. Translated: CASRHAAGHIQYF.

This clone was counted only a few times. This sequence joins TRBV4-1 and TRBJ1-6, with TRBD1 identical over 8 bases. Germline assignment: CDR1 MGHRA and CDR2 YSYEKL. With V trimmed by 0 bases and J by 7 bases, 5 bases remained unmatched. The CDR3 contains 16 residues. The CDR3 region is CASSQDGQGANSPLHF. As DNA, the CDR3 is TGCGCCAGCAGCCAAGATGGACAGGGCGCGAATTCACCCCTCCACTTT.

The chain couples TRBV9 to TRBJ2-5; TRBD2 is a possible D gene (5 bases). Trimming cost V 3 bases and J 2 bases, with 11 bases left between them. Germline CDR1 is SGDLS and CDR2 is YYNGEE. This CDR3 is built from 14 residues. The DNA of the CDR3 is TGTGCCAGCAGCGGGTCCCTAGCACAAGAGACCCAGTACTTC. Translation: CASSGSLAQETQYF.

This chain joins TRBV7-9 and TRBJ2-5, with a tentative D call TRBD2 (5 bases). V lost 4 bases, J lost 7 bases, and 13 bases lay in between. The length of the CDR3 is 13 residues. Per the germline V gene, CDR1 is SEHNR and CDR2 is FQNEAQ (reference sequence). As DNA, the CDR3 is TGTGCCAGCAGCTCGACTACTCCGGGGACCCAGTACTTC. Its protein product is CASSSTTPGTQYF.

This clone was seen more than once but under ten times. The chain is built from TRBV7-9 and TRBJ2-5; D is undetermined. The CDR3 has 13 amino acids. Germline-derived CDR1 and CDR2 are SEHNR and FQNEAQ (reference sequence). The V gene lost 5 bases and the J gene lost 2 bases, with 9 bases spanning the gap. For the CDR3, the DNA is TGTGCCAGCAGCCGAGAAGTTCAAGAGACCCAGTACTTC. Amino acid sequence: CASSREVQETQYF.

The chain uses TRBV15 and TRBJ1-4, with TRBD1 matching over 10 bases. Per the germline V gene, CDR1 is LNHNV and CDR2 is YYDKDF (reference sequence). V was pared by 5 bases and J by 7 bases, with 13 bases of the junction left unmatched. This CDR3 region has 17 residues. In nucleotides, the CDR3 is TGTGCCACCAGCTCGGAAGGGACAGGGGTGTTTGGTGAAAAACTGTTTTTT. Its translation: CATSSEGTGVFGEKLFF.

V gene TRBV27 combines with J gene TRBJ2-1; a weak D match, TRBD2 (6 bases). The germline V gene encodes CDR1 MNHEY and CDR2 SMNVEV (reference sequence). The V end was cut by 2 bases, the J end by 6 bases, with 20 bases between. The CDR3 length is 17 residues. This CDR3 reads CASSLNGDLAISNEQFF. The CDR3 nucleotides are TGTGCCAGCAGTTTAAACGGGGACTTGGCTATTTCCAATGAGCAGTTCTTC.

The rearrangement uses TRBV24-1 and TRBJ2-5; 9 bases align to TRBD1. The CDR3 consists of 16 residues. CDR1 is KGHDR and CDR2 is SFDVKD in the germline V gene. V dropped 4 bases and J dropped 4; count of bases not matched to a gene: 9. CDR3 region: CATSEPGTGPRETQYF. CDR3 DNA sequence: TGTGCCACCAGTGAGCCCGGGACAGGGCCACGAGAGACCCAGTACTTC.

This chain uses TRBV10-3 with TRBJ1-3, with 9 bases fitting TRBD1. The CDR3 runs to 15 residues. Germline V gives CDR1 ENHRY, CDR2 SYGVKD. After removal of 6 bases from V and 2 bases from J, the junction contained 5 bases not matched to a gene. In DNA, the CDR3 is TGTGCCATCAGCGGTGGACAGGGGACTGGAAACACCATATATTTT. This sequence encodes CAISGGQGTGNTIYF.

This clone was found once. In DNA, the CDR3 is TGTGCCAGCAGTGAAAGGGGGGGAGGGGCGAGCAATCAGCCCCAGCATTTT. Protein product: CASSERGGGASNQPQHF. The gene calls are TRBV6-1 and TRBJ1-5; D possibly corresponds to TRBD1 (6 bases). V lost 2 bases and J lost 1, with 15 bases in between. The CDR3 has 17 amino acids. The germline V gene encodes CDR1 MNHNS and CDR2 SASEGT.

In its sample, this clone was seen a few times. This chain joins TRBV5-1 and TRBJ1-5; 8 nucleotides align to TRBD1. The CDR3 contains 14 residues. V lost 4 bases, J lost 2 bases, and 2 bases stayed unmatched. In germline, CDR1 is SGHRS, CDR2 YFSETQ. The CDR3 nucleotides read TGCGCCAGCAGCCTACAGGGGGGCAATCAGCCCCAGCATTTT. Protein product: CASSLQGGNQPQHF. Using reference TRBV5-1 and TRBJ1-5 for the parts outside the CDR3, the full variable domain is KAGVTQTPRYLIKTRGQQVTLSCSPISGHRSVSWYQQTPGQGLQFLFEYFSETQRNKGNFPGRFSGRQFSNSRSEMNVSTLELGDSALYLCASSLQGGNQPQHFGDGTRLSIL.

The chain recombines TRBV19 with TRBJ2-5; TRBD1 matches 7 bases. Per the germline V gene, CDR1 is LNHDA and CDR2 is SQIVND (reference sequence). This CDR3 has 15 amino acids. Trimming at V came to 3 bases and at J to 5 bases, leaving 9 bases not matched to a gene. Here the CDR3 DNA reads TGTGCCAGTAGTATTAGACAGGGCGGGTGGGAGACCCAGTACTTC. The encoded protein is CASSIRQGGWETQYF.

This chain joins TRBV5-4 and TRBJ2-1; D may be TRBD2 (5 bases). Germline CDR1 SGHNT, CDR2 YYREEE (reference sequence). This CDR3 comprises 14 residues. With 0 bases removed from V and 3 bases from J, the gap between germline ends came to 7 bases. Here the CDR3 reads CASSLGRGYNEQFF. Here the CDR3 DNA reads TGTGCCAGCAGCTTGGGTCGGGGCTACAATGAGCAGTTCTTC.

The chain employs TRBV2 and TRBJ1-5, with D possibly matching TRBD1 (5 bases). V shed 8 bases and J shed 1 base, with 15 bases lying between them. There are 15 residues in the CDR3. Germline CDR1 SNHLY, CDR2 FYNNEI. CDR3 coding DNA: TGTGCCAGCCAACTCTCTCGGGGGAGCAATCAGCCCCAGCATTTT. Translation: CASQLSRGSNQPQHF.

This chain joins TRBV6-5 and TRBJ1-1; D is perhaps TRBD1 (6 bases). The CDR3 loop spans 13 amino acids. Trimming stripped 6 bases from V and 4 bases from J, with 12 bases between. Per the germline V gene, CDR1 is MNHEY and CDR2 is SVGAGI. CDR3 sequence reads: CASRDTGSTEAFF. Written as DNA, the CDR3 is TGTGCCAGCAGGGATACAGGGTCCACTGAAGCTTTCTTT.

V usage is TRBV10-3 and J usage is TRBJ1-2; a weak D match, TRBD1 (6 bases). CDR1 is ENHRY and CDR2 is SYGVKD in the germline V gene. Trimming pared 5 bases from V and 6 bases from J, leaving 16 bases between. The CDR3 totals 14 residues. This chain's CDR3 is CAISTRGAIDGYTF. The CDR3 bases are TGTGCCATCAGTACCCGGGGGGCGATCGATGGCTACACCTTC.

As concerns this clone: Distinct nucleotide sequences in the sample also encode this CDR3. This CDR3 is CASSLQGATDTQYF. CDR3 DNA: TGCGCCAGCAGTTTACAGGGGGCCACAGATACGCAGTATTTT. V is TRBV5-1 and J is TRBJ2-3; 9 positions agree with TRBD1. Germline V gives CDR1 SGHRS, CDR2 YFSETQ. Losses at the gene ends were 5 bases for V and 2 bases for J; bases not matched to a gene: 3. The CDR3 extends over 14 amino acids.

The J gene is TRBJ2-1, the V gene TRBV29-1; a possible D gene is TRBD1 (6 bases). The germline V and J ends were trimmed by 4 bases and 1 base, with 11 bases remaining between them. Germline-derived CDR1 and CDR2 are SQVTM and ANQGSEA. The CDR3 is 14 residues long. In nucleotides, the CDR3 is TGCAGCGTTGCCCGGACAGCTTCCTACAATGAGCAGTTCTTC. This gives the protein CSVARTASYNEQFF.